What follows are 24 T cell receptor beta chains derived from one specimen sequenced in a study of T cell responses to AZD1222 COVID-19 vaccine. Profiled with immunoSEQ multiplex PCR; TCRdb holds only in-frame clones, not every one. The sample contains over 100,000 clones, more than 75% of which appear only once. The sample here was peripheral blood, taken on day 0 of AZD1222 vaccination. The receptors come from an adult in good health.

This clone was observed a handful of times. The chain is built from TRBV4-3 and TRBJ1-2; D gene uncertain. The ends were cut back, 0 bases at V and 7 bases at J, with 9 bases in the middle. Germline V gene lookup returns CDR1 LGHNA and CDR2 YSLEER. The CDR3 runs to 13 residues. CDR3: CASSQEWLLGYTF. CDR3 bases: TGCGCCAGCAGCCAAGAGTGGCTTCTTGGCTACACCTTC.

The chain has TRBV27 and TRBJ1-6; TRBD1 aligns across 7 bases. Trimming at V came to 5 bases and at J to 6 bases, leaving 4 bases not matched to a gene. Looked up from germline, CDR1 is MNHEY and CDR2 is SMNVEV (reference sequence). The CDR3 has 14 residues. CDR3 in amino acids: CASSGDSLNSPLHF. CDR3 in DNA: TGTGCCAGCAGTGGGGACAGTCTTAATTCACCCCTCCACTTT.

The CDR3 region is CASSQGWDRFTYEQYF. For the CDR3, the DNA is TGTGCCAGCAGCCAAGGCTGGGACAGGTTTACCTACGAGCAGTACTTC. V is TRBV14 and J is TRBJ2-7; 8 nucleotides agree with TRBD1. Germline-derived CDR1 and CDR2 are SGHDN and FVKESK. The V and J ends lost 1 base and 2 bases, in that order; junction bases with no gene match: 7. The CDR3 sequence is 16 residues long.

J is TRBJ2-3 and V is TRBV7-3; D possibly corresponds to TRBD1 (6 bases). Germline lookup yields CDR1 SGHTA and CDR2 FQGTGA. The CDR3 totals 14 residues. V was pared by 5 bases and J by 0 bases, with 9 bases between. CDR3 region: CASSPTGSTDTQYF. CDR3 nucleotides: TGTGCCAGCAGCCCCACAGGGAGCACAGATACGCAGTATTTT.

The V call is TRBV19, the J call TRBJ1-1; no firm D call. Germline assignment: CDR1 LNHDA and CDR2 SQIVND (reference sequence). The CDR3 sequence is 11 residues long. V was pared by 10 bases and J by 3 bases, with 9 bases between. The CDR3 DNA follows: TGTGCCACCCTGAGGTACACTGAAGCTTTCTTT. Its protein product is CATLRYTEAFF.

This rearrangement joins TRBV6-5 to TRBJ2-1, with 7 bases lining up with TRBD1. Germline CDR1 and CDR2: MNHEY and SVGAGI. The CDR3 extends over 13 amino acids. V shed 2 bases and J 7 bases; nucleotides not matched to a gene: 2. CDR3 nucleotides: TGTGCCAGCAGTTACGTACAGGGGAATGAGCAGTTCTTC. Amino acid sequence: CASSYVQGNEQFF.

V gene TRBV15 combines with J gene TRBJ1-4; D gene unclear. The CDR3 consists of 17 residues. V was trimmed by 0 bases and J by 0 bases, leaving 11 bases between them. Germline-derived CDR1 and CDR2 are LNHNV and YYDKDF (reference sequence). The CDR3 DNA reads TGTGCCACCAGCAGAGAGCGGGCCCCTTCAACTAATGAAAAACTGTTTTTT. Its translation: CATSRERAPSTNEKLFF.

This sequence joins TRBV4-3 and TRBJ1-1; 7 bases are shared with TRBD1. The V and J ends lost 1 base and 4 bases, in that order; junction bases with no gene match: 6. CDR3 length: 15 residues. Germline CDR1 LGHNA, CDR2 YSLEER. The CDR3 DNA sequence: TGCGCCAGCAGCCAAGCGGTCCAGGGGGGCACTGAAGCTTTCTTT. The encoded protein is CASSQAVQGGTEAFF.

The chain has TRBV7-9 and TRBJ1-5; 11 nucleotides align to TRBD1. The V and J ends lost 4 bases and 2 bases, in that order; junction bases with no gene match: 10. CDR3 size: 18 residues. CDR1 SEHNR and CDR2 FQNEAQ come from the germline V gene (reference sequence). CDR3 DNA sequence: TGTGCCAGCAGCTCAAGGGGACAGGGGGGGTCTGGCAATCAGCCCCAGCATTTT. The encoded protein is CASSSRGQGGSGNQPQHF.

The chain carries TRBV9 and TRBJ1-1; TRBD1 matches at 8 bases. From germline, CDR1 is SGDLS and CDR2 YYNGEE. This CDR3 has 15 residues. J gave up 3 bases and V 4 bases, and 8 bases lay outside the gene matches. CDR3 in amino acids: CASSLEQGAYTEAFF. The CDR3 DNA sequence: TGTGCCAGCAGCCTCGAGCAGGGGGCGTACACTGAAGCTTTCTTT.

This chain uses TRBV19 with TRBJ1-5, with D perhaps TRBD1 (6 bases). CDR1 is LNHDA, CDR2 SQIVND, per germline (reference sequence). CDR3 length: 13 residues. V dropped 8 bases and J dropped 6 bases, with 14 bases sitting between them. CDR3: CASLQGIGQPQHF. CDR3 coding DNA: TGTGCCAGTTTGCAGGGGATAGGTCAGCCCCAGCATTTT.

The J gene is TRBJ1-1, the V gene TRBV12-3 or TRBV12-4; weak D call: TRBD1 (5 bases). V gave up 5 bases and J gave up 8 bases, with 9 bases separating them. The CDR3 has 11 residues. CDR3 coding DNA: TGTGCCAGCAGTGGGGCCAGGGAAGCTTTCTTT. Protein: CASSGAREAFF.

The rearrangement joins TRBV6-5 to TRBJ2-7; D possibly corresponds to TRBD1 (5 bases). Germline CDR1 is MNHEY and CDR2 is SVGAGI. This CDR3 comprises 15 residues. V lost 0 bases and J 3 bases, leaving 12 bases between the germline ends. DNA of the CDR3: TGTGCCAGCAGTTACTCCCCAGACAGTAACTACGAGCAGTACTTC. Protein: CASSYSPDSNYEQYF.

V usage is TRBV6-5 and J usage is TRBJ1-5, with D tentatively TRBD1 (5 bases). CDR1 is MNHEY and CDR2 is SVGAGI in the germline V gene. Trimming stripped 6 bases from V and 10 bases from J, with 16 bases between. The CDR3 contains 13 residues. The CDR3: CASRGTSVHPQHF. Written as DNA, the CDR3 is TGTGCCAGCAGGGGGACCTCGGTTCATCCCCAGCATTTT.

This clone was detected only a few times. V and J are TRBV28 and TRBJ2-2; D may correspond to TRBD1 or TRBD2 (6 bases each). Trimming took 6 bases from V and 1 from J, leaving 12 bases between them. The germline CDR1 and CDR2 sequences are MDHEN and SYDVKM. The CDR3 is made up of 15 amino acids. CDR3 sequence reads: CASRKGDLNTGELFF. CDR3 sequence (DNA): TGTGCCAGCAGAAAGGGGGACTTGAACACCGGGGAGCTGTTTTTT.

This clone was picked up a small number of times. The V call is TRBV28, the J call TRBJ1-6; D perhaps matches TRBD1 (5 bases). V was shortened by 4 bases and J by 7 bases, with 11 bases between the two germline ends. The CDR3 has 14 amino acids. Germline CDR1 MDHEN, CDR2 SYDVKM. In nucleotides, the CDR3 is TGTGCCAGCAGTTCGCGGGGGTCAAATTCACCCCTCCACTTT. Translating gives CASSSRGSNSPLHF. The whole variable domain, remainder taken from reference TRBV28 and TRBJ1-6, is DVKVTQSSRYLVKRTGEKVFLECVQDMDHENMFWYRQDPGLGLRLIYFSYDVKMKEKGDIPEGYSVSREKKERFSLILESASTNQTSMYLCASSSRGSNSPLHFGNGTRLTVT.

This chain connects TRBV6-5 to TRBJ2-3; the D gene is possibly TRBD2 (6 bases). The germline gives CDR1 MNHEY, CDR2 SVGAGI. The V gene lost 0 bases and the J gene lost 4 bases, with 11 bases spanning the gap. The CDR3 covers 15 residues. CDR3 sequence reads: CASSYSGGEADTQYF. The CDR3 bases are TGTGCCAGCAGTTACTCCGGGGGTGAGGCAGATACGCAGTATTTT.

The V call is TRBV27, the J call TRBJ2-7, with D possibly matching TRBD2 (6 bases). Germline CDR1 reads MNHEY; CDR2 reads SMNVEV (reference sequence). This CDR3 has 14 amino acids. V lost 3 bases to trimming and J lost 0 bases, with 9 bases between them. The CDR3 loop reads CASSFGTGSYEQYF. The CDR3 nucleotides read TGTGCCAGCAGTTTCGGGACTGGCTCCTACGAGCAGTACTTC.

The V and J genes are TRBV4-1 and TRBJ1-5; D is unresolved. CDR3 size: 16 residues. With 0 bases removed from V and 2 bases from J, the gap between germline ends came to 11 bases. The germline gives CDR1 MGHRA, CDR2 YSYEKL. In DNA, the CDR3 is TGCGCCAGCAGCCAAGATAGGTATCGGGGCAATCAGCCCCAGCATTTT. This codes for CASSQDRYRGNQPQHF.

The chain has TRBV5-4 and TRBJ2-2, with D maybe TRBD2 (6 bases). CDR1 is SGHNT and CDR2 is YYREEE in the germline V gene (reference sequence). CDR3 length equals 15 residues. V lost 0 bases to trimming and J lost 4 bases, with 10 bases between them. The CDR3 nucleotides are TGTGCCAGCAGCTTGGGCCAGGGAGGCACCGGGGAGCTGTTTTTT. Translating gives CASSLGQGGTGELFF.

The chain recombines TRBV28 with TRBJ1-1, with D possibly being TRBD1 (5 bases). Germline CDR1 reads MDHEN; CDR2 reads SYDVKM. The CDR3 runs to 18 residues. V lost 4 bases and J lost 1, with 22 bases in between. The CDR3 region has the DNA TGTGCCAGCAGTTCGGGGGTTCGGTCTTTGACAGAGAACACTGAAGCTTTCTTT. It is translated as CASSSGVRSLTENTEAFF.

This chain joins TRBV6-2 or TRBV6-3 and TRBJ2-1; the D is unclear. Germline loops: CDR1 MNHEY, CDR2 SVGEGT. The germline V and J ends were trimmed by 6 bases and 3 bases, with 6 bases remaining between them. The length of the CDR3 is 12 residues. In nucleotides, the CDR3 is TGTGCCAGCAGCCCTGGCTACAATGAGCAGTTCTTC. Translated, it gives CASSPGYNEQFF.

This CDR3 reads CASSIWDGAYEQYF. DNA for the CDR3: TGTGCCAGTAGTATCTGGGACGGCGCCTACGAGCAGTACTTC. The genes are TRBV19 and TRBJ2-7; D is possibly TRBD1 or TRBD2 (5 bases each). Germline lookup yields CDR1 LNHDA and CDR2 SQIVND (reference sequence). Trimming removed 3 bases at V and 2 bases at J, with 11 bases between. CDR3 length equals 14 residues.

The chain joins TRBV6-2 or TRBV6-3 to TRBJ2-7; D ambiguous. The germline V and J ends were trimmed by 5 bases and 4 bases, with 9 bases remaining between them. The CDR3 is 12 residues long. Germline CDR1 and CDR2: MNHEY and SVGEGT. Written as DNA, the CDR3 is TGTGCCAGCAGTCCCCGGATGTACGAGCAGTACTTC. Its protein product is CASSPRMYEQYF.